This TCR beta chain comes out of a study of T cell responses to AZD1222 COVID-19 vaccine. Study-wide findings and caveats: After two AZD1222 doses, spike-specific TCR breadth and depth rose versus day 0. Sampled repertoires all dated from after the peak T cell response. Reports say nearly half of spike-specific TCRs go after unmutated variant regions.

Sequencing used immunoSEQ multiplex PCR; TCRdb keeps in-frame clones, though not all of them. Among 70,000 to 95,000 clones, 88% were seen once, and the ten largest hold approximately 4.5%. With respect to this clone: Its antigen is currently unknown.

Germline V lookup: CDR1 SNHLY, CDR2 FYNNEI. V was cut by 7 bases and J by 0 bases, with 9 bases left in between. CDR3 size: 13 residues. The clonotype comes from an adult in good health. V usage is TRBV2 and J usage is TRBJ1-2; no clear D gene. Sequences were derived from peripheral blood, sampled on day 0 of MenACWY control vaccination. CDR3 coding DNA: TGTGCCAGCACATTCATAGCTAACTATGGCTACACCTTC. This sequence encodes CASTFIANYGYTF.